This T cell receptor beta chain was observed in a study of PD-L1 blockade in urothelial cancer. V was cut by 5 bases and J by 0 bases, with 7 bases left in between. Germline V CDR1 and CDR2: SGHTA, FQGNSA. This CDR3 region has 13 residues. A note on this clone: The antigen is unknown.

Study-wide results and caveats: Patients who had durable benefit saw their tumor-associated blood clones expand more at 3 weeks.

This table comes from immunoSEQ multiplex PCR, and its TCRdb copy is limited to in-frame clones, with some not included. Counted here are tens of thousands of clones, roughly 88% occurring once; the ten biggest clones make up 4.5% to 5%. Time point meaning: pretreatment peripheral blood. The V and J genes are TRBV7-2 and TRBJ2-5; D possibly corresponds to TRBD1 (6 bases). The receptor was isolated from a man aged 70 or older with urothelial cancer. Source: PBMCs, taken around atezolizumab (anti-PD-L1) treatment. The CDR3 DNA sequence: TGTGCCAGCAGCCGACAGGACCAAGAGACCCAGTACTTC. Protein: CASSRQDQETQYF. The full variable domain, its missing parts supplied by reference TRBV7-2 and TRBJ2-5, is GAGVSQSPSNKVTEKGKDVELRCDPISGHTALYWYRQSLGQGLEFLIYFQGNSAPDKSGLPSDRFSAERTGGSVSTLTIQRTQQEDSAVYLCASSRQDQETQYFGPGTRLLVL.